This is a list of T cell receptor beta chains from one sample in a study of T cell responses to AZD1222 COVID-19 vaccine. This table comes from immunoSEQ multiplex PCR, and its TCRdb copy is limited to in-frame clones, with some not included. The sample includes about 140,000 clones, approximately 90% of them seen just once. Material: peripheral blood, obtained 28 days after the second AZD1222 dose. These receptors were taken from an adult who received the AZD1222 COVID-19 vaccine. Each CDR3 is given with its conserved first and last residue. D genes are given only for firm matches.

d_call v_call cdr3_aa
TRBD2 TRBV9 CASSVVAGVYNEQFF
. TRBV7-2 CASSWSPEGPGDTDTQYF
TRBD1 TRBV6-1 CASSEEGGTGGLAQHF
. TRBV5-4 CASSLPQGNYGYTF
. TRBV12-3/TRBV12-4 CASSWGLRAFF
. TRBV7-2 CASGTTGRTGELFF
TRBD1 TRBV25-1 CASSPLGTVYGYTF
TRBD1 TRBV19 CASSISRTGSSYNEQFF
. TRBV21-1 CASSKMAGFSGNTIYF
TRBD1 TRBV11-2 CASSLTGQVVDSGANVLTF
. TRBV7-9 CASSPQGVPYEQYF
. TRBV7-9 CASSLLGQSTDTQYF
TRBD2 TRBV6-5 CASSYGTRQFF
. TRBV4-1 CASSQDPPPGDTQYF
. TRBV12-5 CASGLEQSSGNTIYF
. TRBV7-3 CASSSTGHTGELFF
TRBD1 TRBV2 CASRPDRVQWSYTF
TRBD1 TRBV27 CASSLSQGTAQETQYF
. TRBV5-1 CASSLAVGGYTF
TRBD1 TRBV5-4 CASSLSPDRAAYGELFF
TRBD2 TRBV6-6 CASKQTSGGYEQYF
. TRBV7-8 CASFPREGVTYEQYF
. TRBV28 CASSERSLDTEAFF
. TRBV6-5 CASSYVIGRKNTEAFF
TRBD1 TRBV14 CASSQKGQGNSPLHF
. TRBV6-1 CASSDLGGNTEAFF
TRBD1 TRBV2 CASSEAGTDYGYTF
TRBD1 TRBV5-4 CASSLRGRGLNTEAFF
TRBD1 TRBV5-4 CASSRDRTSYEQYF
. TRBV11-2 CASSFPPGERGTDTQYF
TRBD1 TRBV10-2 CASSTGGDTQYF
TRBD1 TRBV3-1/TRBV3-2 CASSQDIGTVNYGYTF
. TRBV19 CASSIQGHESPLHF
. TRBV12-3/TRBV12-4 CASSLAYYEQFF
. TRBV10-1 CASSPQGANVLTF
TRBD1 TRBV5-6 CASSQDRAFSLNTEAFF